This record covers a single TCR beta chain. As yet, its antigen is unknown. CDR1 and CDR2 (germline): MNHEY, SMNVEV (reference sequence). V shed 5 bases and J shed 0 bases, with 19 bases lying between them. CDR3 length: 17 amino acids. The sample belongs to a study of cytomegalovirus exposure and HLA in healthy donors. With 60 Vbeta and 13 Jbeta primers, the PCR was carried out. Here immunoSEQ multiplex PCR was the method, and the copy in TCRdb shows in-frame clones only, minus some. The data hold about 200,000 clones, with 65% to 90% observed a single time. Overall study results and limits: An analysis that came later showed most CMV-associated TCR beta chains appearing HLA-restricted. Per a later analysis, HLA-associated TCR beta chains showed more clonal expansion than other, equally common TCR beta chains.

This clonotype was sampled from a woman aged 45-65 years in good health and CMV-seronegative. V is TRBV27 and J is TRBJ1-1; D is possibly TRBD1 (5 bases). The specimen sequenced was PBMCs. CDR3 protein: CASSPIMGEGLNTEAFF. The CDR3 region has the DNA TGTGCCAGCAGTCCGATTATGGGGGAGGGATTGAACACTGAAGCTTTCTTT.